The T cell receptor beta chain under discussion was sequenced for a study of T cells after yellow fever vaccination. Study findings and constraints: Reappearance after the booster was seen for most primary-vaccination clones, at roughly 96% CD4 and roughly 90% CD8. Abundant clonotypes (contaminants from the bulk population) could be present in FACS-sorted repertoires. The secondary response peaked faster, at day 5 versus 15, but was weaker. A limited proportion of clonotypes was detected within both the CD4 and CD8 compartments.

Trimming removed 2 bases from V and 3 bases from J, with 1 base in between. The length of the CDR3 is 11 residues. This clonotype was recorded at least ten times. Its antigen is not known. Via MiXCR, TCRdb re-called the 5' RACE reads, giving one row per CDR3 protein. The table includes roughly 170,000 distinct CDR3 sequences, about 6.2% detected once. The specimen comprised CD4+ T cells sorted from PBMCs, sampled on the day of the first yellow fever vaccination. J is TRBJ1-2 and V is TRBV12-3 or TRBV12-4; D remains unclear. This clonotype was sampled from a young man who received the YFV17D yellow fever vaccine. The CDR3 spells CASSLHYGYTF. For the CDR3, the DNA is TGTGCCAGCAGTTTACACTATGGCTACACCTTC.